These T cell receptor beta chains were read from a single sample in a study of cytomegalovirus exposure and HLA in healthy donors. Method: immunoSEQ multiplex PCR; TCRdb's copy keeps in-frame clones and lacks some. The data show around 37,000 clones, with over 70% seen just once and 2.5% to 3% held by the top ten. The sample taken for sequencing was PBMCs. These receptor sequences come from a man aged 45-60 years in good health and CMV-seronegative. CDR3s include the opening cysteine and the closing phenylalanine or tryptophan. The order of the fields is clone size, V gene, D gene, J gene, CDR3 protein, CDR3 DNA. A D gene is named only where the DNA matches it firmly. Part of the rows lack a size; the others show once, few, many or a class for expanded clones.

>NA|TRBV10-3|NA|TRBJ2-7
CAISTTGQHEQYF
TGTGCCATCAGTACTACGGGACAACACGAGCAGTACTTC
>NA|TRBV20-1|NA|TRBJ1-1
CSGRVTEAFF
TGCAGTGGAAGAGTAACTGAAGCTTTCTTT
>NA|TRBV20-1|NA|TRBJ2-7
CSPGHIYEQYF
TGCAGTCCGGGACATATCTACGAGCAGTACTTC
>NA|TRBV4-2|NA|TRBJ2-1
CASSQRGLSSYNEQFF
TGTGCCAGCAGCCAGAGGGGACTGAGCTCCTACAATGAGCAGTTCTTC
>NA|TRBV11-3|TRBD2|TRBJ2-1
CASSLRGLAGSNEQFF
TGTGCCAGCAGCTTAAGGGGACTAGCGGGATCCAATGAGCAGTTCTTC
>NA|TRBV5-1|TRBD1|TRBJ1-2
CASSNQGGHGYTF
TGCGCCAGCAGCAACCAGGGGGGTCATGGCTACACCTTC
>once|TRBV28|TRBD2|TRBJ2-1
CASSWTSGRGSYNEQFF
TGTGCCAGCAGTTGGACTAGCGGGAGAGGATCCTACAATGAGCAGTTCTTC
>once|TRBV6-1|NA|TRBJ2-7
CASSAVNRREQYF
TGTGCCAGCAGTGCTGTCAACAGGCGTGAGCAGTACTTC
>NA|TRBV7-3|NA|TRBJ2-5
CASSLLGRETQYF
TGTGCCAGCAGCTTATTGGGGAGAGAGACCCAGTACTTC
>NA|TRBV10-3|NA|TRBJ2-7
CAISESPQLSYEQYF
TGTGCCATCAGTGAGTCCCCTCAACTCTCCTACGAGCAGTACTTC
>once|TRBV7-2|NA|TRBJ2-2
CASILPNTGELFF
TGTGCCAGCATACTGCCAAACACCGGGGAGCTGTTTTTT
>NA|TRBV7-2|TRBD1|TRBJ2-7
CASSPQGANLHEQYF
TGTGCCAGCAGCCCCCAGGGGGCGAATCTCCACGAGCAGTACTTC
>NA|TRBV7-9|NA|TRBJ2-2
CASSLAPGTGELFF
TGTGCCAGCAGCTTAGCGCCGGGCACCGGGGAGCTGTTTTTT
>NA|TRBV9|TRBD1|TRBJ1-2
CASSVVSGTGEDYTF
TGTGCCAGCAGCGTAGTCTCGGGGACAGGGGAGGACTACACCTTC
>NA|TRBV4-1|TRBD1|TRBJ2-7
CASSQSPGTVSYEQYF
TGCGCCAGCAGCCAAAGCCCCGGGACAGTCTCCTACGAGCAGTACTTC
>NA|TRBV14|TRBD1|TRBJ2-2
CASSQVFRRGRTGELFF
TGTGCCAGCAGCCAAGTTTTTAGAAGGGGGCGTACCGGGGAGCTGTTTTTT
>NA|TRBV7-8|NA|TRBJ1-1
CASSLANRASEAFF
TGTGCCAGCAGCTTAGCTAACAGGGCCTCTGAAGCTTTCTTT
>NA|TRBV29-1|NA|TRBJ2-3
CSAVPGDPDTQYF
TGCAGCGCCGTTCCGGGGGACCCAGATACGCAGTATTTT
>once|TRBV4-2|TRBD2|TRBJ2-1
CASSQNLAGYNEQFF
TGTGCCAGCAGCCAAAACCTAGCGGGGTACAATGAGCAGTTCTTC
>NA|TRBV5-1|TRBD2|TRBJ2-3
CASVPGLETDTQYF
TGCGCCAGTGTACCGGGACTAGAGACAGATACGCAGTATTTT
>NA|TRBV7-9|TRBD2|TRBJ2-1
CASSLTELAGNEQFF
TGTGCCAGCAGCTTAACTGAACTAGCGGGGAATGAGCAGTTCTTC
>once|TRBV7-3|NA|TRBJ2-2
CASSLIAGGMGTGELFF
TGTGCCAGCAGCTTAATAGCTGGGGGGATGGGCACCGGGGAGCTGTTTTTT
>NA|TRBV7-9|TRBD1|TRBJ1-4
CASSLDRDGLEKLFF
TGTGCCAGCAGCTTGGACAGGGATGGACTCGAAAAACTGTTTTTT
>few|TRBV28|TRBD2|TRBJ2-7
CASSPTLAGASYEQYF
TGTGCCAGCAGCCCTACACTAGCGGGAGCTTCCTACGAGCAGTACTTC
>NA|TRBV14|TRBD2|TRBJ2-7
CASQLAGAEEQYF
TGTGCCAGCCAGCTAGCGGGAGCGGAGGAGCAGTACTTC
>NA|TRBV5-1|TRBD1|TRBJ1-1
CASSFISGGNTEAFF
TGCGCCAGCAGCTTTATTTCAGGGGGGAACACTGAAGCTTTCTTT
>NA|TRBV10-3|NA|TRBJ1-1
CAISESPGENTEAFF
TGTGCCATCAGTGAGTCACCAGGGGAGAACACTGAAGCTTTCTTT